Below, 28 T cell receptor beta chains from the same sample are listed, as sequenced in a study of OX40 agonist ivuxolimab in advanced cancers. The table came from immunoSEQ multiplex PCR; TCRdb's copy has only in-frame clones and leaves some out. The table records fewer than 65,000 clones, approximately 79% of them present only once. The sequencing used CD4+ or CD8+ T cells sorted from blood, collected in a trial of the OX40 agonist ivuxolimab. These receptors were obtained from an adult with an advanced solid tumor such as melanoma, head and neck, liver or kidney cancer.

This chain links TRBV11-2 with TRBJ2-7; D call uncertain. This CDR3 has 17 residues. The germline V and J ends were trimmed by 5 bases and 0 bases, with 20 bases remaining between them. Looked up from germline, CDR1 is SGHAT and CDR2 is FQNNGV. The DNA for the CDR3 is TGTGCCAGCAGCCAAGAGAATCGACACAGCAGCTCCTACGAGCAGTACTTC. Its protein is CASSQENRHSSSYEQYF.

V gene TRBV4-1 combines with J gene TRBJ1-5, with a tentative D call TRBD1 (6 bases). Trimming removed 2 bases at V and 1 base at J, with 18 bases between. Germline V lookup: CDR1 MGHRA, CDR2 YSYEKL. CDR3 length: 18 residues. The CDR3 bases are TGCGCCAGCAGCCAAAGGGGGGGGGAAGGGTTCAGCAATCAGCCCCAGCATTTT. It specifies CASSQRGGEGFSNQPQHF.

The chain joins TRBV27 to TRBJ1-4; no clear D. V lost 3 bases to trimming and J lost 3 bases, with 5 bases between them. From germline, CDR1 is MNHEY and CDR2 SMNVEV (reference sequence). The CDR3 totals 13 residues. Here the CDR3 reads CASSFQPNEKLFF. CDR3 sequence (DNA): TGTGCCAGCAGTTTCCAGCCTAATGAAAAACTGTTTTTT.

The chain recombines TRBV2 with TRBJ2-1, with TRBD2 matching over 12 bases. The CDR3 is 16 residues long. V lost 5 bases and J lost 5; bases outside the gene matches: 7. Germline V gives CDR1 SNHLY, CDR2 FYNNEI. As DNA, the CDR3 is TGTGCCAGCAGTACCTCACTAGCGGGGGGTGACAATGAGCAGTTCTTC. This translates into CASSTSLAGGDNEQFF.

The chain couples TRBV5-1 to TRBJ2-1, with 9 bases matching TRBD1. This CDR3 is 15 amino acids long. Germline values: CDR1 SGHRS, CDR2 YFSETQ. V lost 4 bases and J lost 8; bases outside the gene matches: 10. The CDR3 here is CASSPDRGFGDEQFF. The CDR3 nucleotides are TGCGCCAGCAGCCCGGACAGGGGATTTGGGGATGAGCAGTTCTTC.

This sequence joins TRBV2 and TRBJ2-5; the D is unclear. CDR3 length: 13 amino acids. V was cut by 7 bases and J by 5 bases, with 14 bases left in between. Germline CDR1 SNHLY, CDR2 FYNNEI. The CDR3 here is CASTRAPGETQYF. The CDR3 DNA reads TGTGCCAGCACCCGGGCCCCTGGGGAGACCCAGTACTTC.

The rearrangement uses TRBV29-1 and TRBJ2-2, with D possibly being TRBD1 (6 bases). The CDR3 is 14 residues long. The germline V gene has CDR1 SQVTM and CDR2 ANQGSEA. The V gene lost 3 bases and the J gene lost 6 bases, with 14 bases spanning the gap. The CDR3 bases are TGCAGCGTTGAGAGGGGGTTCGGAGCCGGGGAGCTGTTTTTT. It codes for CSVERGFGAGELFF.

In its sample, this clone was seen once. J is TRBJ2-7 and V is TRBV28, with TRBD1 identical over 8 bases. The germline CDR1 and CDR2 sequences are MDHEN and SYDVKM. The length of the CDR3 is 16 residues. V was pared by 4 bases and J by 2 bases, with 10 bases of the junction left unmatched. CDR3 residues: CASSSDRGVLTYEQYF. The CDR3 DNA reads as TGTGCCAGCAGTTCCGACAGGGGAGTTCTTACCTACGAGCAGTACTTC.

The genes are TRBV7-6 and TRBJ2-4, with 8 bases matching TRBD2. The CDR3 totals 14 residues. CDR1 is SGHVS and CDR2 is FNYEAQ in the germline V gene. V was clipped by 5 bases and J by 8 bases; unmatched bases: 8. CDR3 in amino acids: CASSPGGAGYIQYF. DNA of the CDR3: TGTGCCAGCAGCCCCGGGGGGGCGGGGTACATTCAGTACTTC.

The chain carries TRBV27 and TRBJ1-5; possible D gene TRBD1, 5 bases. V lost 5 bases to trimming and J lost 3 bases, with 14 bases between them. Germline V lookup: CDR1 MNHEY, CDR2 SMNVEV (reference sequence). The CDR3 extends over 15 amino acids. The CDR3 region is CASSNPGPSNQPQHF. CDR3 sequence (DNA): TGTGCCAGCAGTAATCCGGGACCCTCCAATCAGCCCCAGCATTTT.

This chain links TRBV5-8 with TRBJ2-7; D remains ambiguous. The germline V gene encodes CDR1 SGHTS and CDR2 YDEGEE. CDR3 size: 11 residues. Deletions cut 6 bases from V and 7 bases from J, with 11 bases between. CDR3 sequence (DNA): TGTGCCAGCACCCTCCTCGGTGAGCAGTACTTC. This translates into CASTLLGEQYF.

The gene calls are TRBV7-7 and TRBJ2-7; 8 positions match TRBD2. Germline loops: CDR1 SSHAT, CDR2 FNYEAQ (reference sequence). The J segment lost 1 base and the V segment lost 5 bases, leaving 7 bases of the junction unmatched. The CDR3 has 15 residues. The CDR3 here is CASSPQLAESYEQYF. The DNA of the CDR3 is TGTGCCAGCAGCCCCCAACTAGCGGAATCCTACGAGCAGTACTTC.

This sequence joins TRBV5-1 and TRBJ2-2; D remains unclear. The germline V and J ends were trimmed by 3 bases and 4 bases, with 10 bases remaining between them. The germline CDR1 and CDR2 sequences are SGHRS and YFSETQ. This CDR3 region has 14 residues. In DNA, the CDR3 is TGCGCCAGCAGCTCCGGGTCCCTCACCGGGGAGCTGTTTTTT. Its translation is CASSSGSLTGELFF.

This rearrangement joins TRBV21-1 to TRBJ1-5; the DNA was not compared with TRBD1, the D call given in the table. TRBV21-1 has pseudogene status. The CDR3 runs 14 residues. CDR3 nucleotides: TGTGCCAGCAGCATGGGCAGCCGCAATCAGCCCCAGCATTTT. Encoded protein: CASSMGSRNQPQHF.

The rearrangement links TRBV18 to TRBJ1-6, with 8 bases that match TRBD1. Trimming at V came to 4 bases and at J to 7 bases, leaving 3 bases not matched to a gene. Germline assignment: CDR1 KGHSH and CDR2 LQKENI. This CDR3 has 14 residues. The CDR3 DNA is TGTGCCAGCTCACAATACAGGGGGAATTCACCCCTCCACTTT. Amino acid sequence: CASSQYRGNSPLHF.

This chain uses TRBV29-1 with TRBJ2-7, with 7 bases that match TRBD1. V lost 5 bases, J lost 9 bases, and 13 bases stayed unmatched. This CDR3 region has 13 residues. The germline gives CDR1 SQVTM, CDR2 ANQGSEA. In DNA form, the CDR3 reads TGCAGCGTTTCCGGGACAGATCTTGGCGGGCAGTACTTC. Translated, it gives CSVSGTDLGGQYF.

By share of the sample, this clone is medium-sized (0.01 to 0.1%). As DNA, the CDR3 is TGTGCCAGCACCATCATAGGACAGTTTCGGACCGGGGAGCTGTTTTTT. It specifies CASTIIGQFRTGELFF. The J gene is TRBJ2-2, the V gene TRBV5-4, with D perhaps matching TRBD1 (6 bases). The germline V gene has CDR1 SGHNT and CDR2 YYREEE (reference sequence). Trimming left V 6 bases short and J 5 bases short, with 20 bases between. This CDR3 comprises 16 residues.

V usage is TRBV18 and J usage is TRBJ2-2; D gene unclear. The CDR3 extends over 13 amino acids. Trimming removed 3 bases at V and 8 bases at J, with 10 bases between. Germline assignment: CDR1 KGHSH and CDR2 LQKENI. The CDR3 nucleotides read TGTGCCAGCTCACCCTCTCACGGGGGGGAGCTGTTTTTT. It specifies CASSPSHGGELFF.

The rearrangement uses TRBV5-4 and TRBJ2-1; tentative D call: TRBD1 (7 bases). Germline V lookup: CDR1 SGHNT, CDR2 YYREEE (reference sequence). The CDR3 covers 16 residues. V lost 6 bases, J lost 7 bases, and 23 bases lay in between. For the CDR3, the DNA is TGTGCCAGCACCGTGAGGAGGGGGCGATTGGGTAATGAGCAGTTCTTC. Amino acid sequence: CASTVRRGRLGNEQFF.

The chain carries TRBV7-2 and TRBJ2-5, with TRBD2 matching 8 bases. V shed 8 bases, J shed 5 bases, and the junction held 10 bases outside the gene matches. Germline V CDR1 and CDR2: SGHTA, FQGNSA. CDR3 length: 14 amino acids. The CDR3 protein is CASAISGRGETQYF. In DNA form, the CDR3 reads TGTGCCAGCGCTATCAGCGGGAGAGGTGAGACCCAGTACTTC.

V and J are TRBV7-5 and TRBJ1-6. TRBV7-5 is a pseudogene. The CDR3 extends over 13 amino acids. The DNA of the CDR3 is TGTGCCAGCAGCACCCGGGCTGAGTCACCCCTCCACTTT. It is translated as CASSTRAESPLHF.

The chain links TRBV5-6 to TRBJ1-2; tentatively, D is TRBD1 (6 bases). The CDR3 is 13 residues long. Trimming took off 0 bases at V and 6 bases at J, with 9 bases between the two ends. Germline CDR1 and CDR2: SGHDT and YYEEEE. DNA of the CDR3: TGTGCCAGCAGCTTGGCAGGGGTCGATGGCTACACCTTC. The encoded protein is CASSLAGVDGYTF.

This clone was recorded once. In nucleotides, the CDR3 is TGTGCCAGCAGCTTAGACGGGACAGGGGTAGGATATGGCTACACCTTC. Amino acid sequence: CASSLDGTGVGYGYTF. V usage is TRBV7-2 and J usage is TRBJ1-2; 10 bases agree with TRBD1. The CDR3 consists of 16 residues. The junction had 7 bases not matched to a gene; V was cut back by 1 base and J by 5 bases. Looked up from germline, CDR1 is SGHTA and CDR2 is FQGNSA.

This rearrangement joins TRBV5-1 to TRBJ2-1, with 8 bases aligning to TRBD2. This CDR3 spans 17 amino acids. The trim removed 1 base at V and 4 bases at J, leaving 10 bases unmatched. CDR1 is SGHRS and CDR2 is YFSETQ in the germline V gene. The CDR3 nucleotides are TGCGCCAGCAGCTTGACCTTAGGACTAGCCCTATACAATGAGCAGTTCTTC. It yields the protein CASSLTLGLALYNEQFF.

About this clone itself: One junction end disagrees with the germline gene, perhaps due to a read error. The chain is built from TRBV4-1 and TRBJ1-1; D unclear. Germline-derived CDR1 and CDR2 are MGHRA and YSYEKL. The CDR3 spans 15 residues. CDR3: CASSQGKGMDTEAFF. The CDR3 nucleotides read TGTGCCAGCAGCCAAGGTAAAGGGATGGACACTGAAGCTTTCTTT.

The genes are TRBV19 and TRBJ2-6, with D unresolved. Germline values: CDR1 LNHDA, CDR2 SQIVND (reference sequence). V was cut by 2 bases and J by 4 bases, with 3 bases left in between. This CDR3 is 13 amino acids long. The CDR3 nucleotides are TGTGCCAGTAGTATATGGGGGGCCAACGTCCTGACTTTC. Its translation is CASSIWGANVLTF.

This clone was seen only once. V and J are TRBV5-4 and TRBJ1-2, with 9 bases lining up with TRBD1. CDR3 length: 16 residues. The germline V gene has CDR1 SGHNT and CDR2 YYREEE (reference sequence). V dropped 2 bases and J dropped 6; count of bases not matched to a gene: 11. The CDR3 loop is CASSLPGQGSMDGYTF. CDR3 sequence (DNA): TGTGCCAGCAGCTTACCGGGACAGGGATCTATGGATGGCTACACCTTC.

Only a few counts were recorded for this clone. The V call is TRBV5-8, the J call TRBJ2-4, with 8 bases fitting TRBD1. This CDR3 has 15 residues. Trimming at V came to 4 bases and at J to 8 bases, leaving 11 bases not matched to a gene. Germline CDR1 SGHTS, CDR2 YDEGEE. The CDR3 protein is CASSQSRGQAHIQYF. The CDR3 DNA follows: TGTGCCAGCAGCCAAAGTAGGGGACAGGCTCACATTCAGTACTTC. The whole variable domain, filled in from reference TRBV5-8 and TRBJ2-4, reads EAGVTQSPTHLIKTRGQQATLRCSPISGHTSVYWYQQALGLGLQFLLWYDEGEERNRGNFPPRFSGRQFPNYSSELNVNALELEDSALYLCASSQSRGQAHIQYFGAGTRLSVL.